A single sample is the source of the 19 T cell receptor beta chains below, sequenced in a study of cytomegalovirus exposure and HLA in healthy donors. Amplification used 60 Vbeta primers and 13 Jbeta primers. Sequenced by immunoSEQ multiplex PCR; TCRdb stores in-frame clones only, minus some. The sample contains more than 100,000 clones, approximately 80% of which appear only once. The sample taken for sequencing was PBMCs. These receptors were collected from a man aged 45-65 years in good health and CMV-seronegative.

A single count supports this clone. The junction shows a germline mismatch at one end, possibly a read error. The rearrangement joins TRBV6-5 to TRBJ1-3, with 8 bases identical to TRBD1. The V gene's germline CDR1 is MNHEY and CDR2 SVGAGI. The CDR3 consists of 16 residues. In nucleotides, the CDR3 is TGTGCCCGCAGTTACTATGGACAGGGTTCCGGAAACACCATATATTTT. Translation: CARSYYGQGSGNTIYF.

The chain recombines TRBV14 with TRBJ1-1; D possibly corresponds to TRBD1 (6 bases). Trimming took 2 bases from V and 4 from J, leaving 11 bases between them. The CDR3 is 14 residues long. CDR1 is SGHDN and CDR2 is FVKESK in the germline V gene. CDR3 coding DNA: TGTGCCAGCAGCCAAACCCAGGGGAGCACTGAAGCTTTCTTT. Translated, it gives CASSQTQGSTEAFF. The variable domain in full, completed from reference TRBV14 and TRBJ1-1, reads EAGVTQFPSHSVIEKGQTVTLRCDPISGHDNLYWYRRVMGKEIKFLLHFVKESKQDESGMPNNRFLAERTGGTYSTLKVQPAELEDSGVYFCASSQTQGSTEAFFGQGTRLTVV.

The chain recombines TRBV5-4 with TRBJ2-5; 7 bases map to TRBD2. Trimming took 4 bases from V and 5 from J; bases not matched to a gene: 11. Germline V gene lookup returns CDR1 SGHNT and CDR2 YYREEE (reference sequence). The CDR3 is made up of 15 amino acids. The CDR3 coding sequence is TGTGCCAGCAGCCCACGGACCTCCGGGGGGGAGACCCAGTACTTC. Its translation is CASSPRTSGGETQYF. Supplemented by reference TRBV5-4 and TRBJ2-5, the full variable domain reads ETGVTQSPTHLIKTRGQQVTLRCSSQSGHNTVSWYQQALGQGPQFIFQYYREEENGRGNFPPRFSGLQFPNYSSELNVNALELDDSALYLCASSPRTSGGETQYFGPGTRLLVL.

This chain connects TRBV29-1 to TRBJ1-1; D may be TRBD1 (6 bases). This CDR3 is 12 amino acids long. In germline, CDR1 is SQVTM, CDR2 ANQGSEA. Trimming removed 2 bases from V and 4 bases from J, with 8 bases in between. Here the CDR3 reads CSVEQGPTEAFF. CDR3 DNA: TGCAGCGTTGAACAGGGGCCCACTGAAGCTTTCTTT.

The chain uses TRBV7-2 and TRBJ2-3; TRBD2 agrees at 7 bases. This CDR3 has 15 residues. V lost 5 bases to trimming and J lost 5 bases; unmatched junction nucleotides: 10. The germline gives CDR1 SGHTA, CDR2 FQGNSA. The DNA of the CDR3 is TGTGCCAGCAGCCCAGTGGCGGGGAGGGGAGATACGCAGTATTTT. As protein: CASSPVAGRGDTQYF.

The rearrangement joins TRBV19 to TRBJ2-1, with 9 bases lining up with TRBD2. This CDR3 has 15 amino acids. The ends lost 5 bases at V and 5 bases at J; junction bases unmatched: 7. CDR1 and CDR2 from the germline V gene are LNHDA and SQIVND (reference sequence). The CDR3 DNA sequence: TGTGCCAGTAGTGTTCTAGCGGGGTTACACAATGAGCAGTTCTTC. Residues: CASSVLAGLHNEQFF.

The chain carries TRBV10-3 and TRBJ1-2; 8 bases are shared with TRBD1. V gave up 6 bases and J gave up 3 bases; unmatched junction bases: 9. CDR3 length: 15 residues. Per germline, CDR1 ENHRY and CDR2 SYGVKD. CDR3 DNA: TGTGCCATCAGGAATCCAGGGGGCGCTGACTATGGCTACACCTTC. Its translation is CAIRNPGGADYGYTF.

This rearrangement joins TRBV30 to TRBJ1-2, with D possibly matching TRBD1 (6 bases). Trimming shortened V by 7 bases and J by 4 bases, and 13 bases separated the two germline ends. Looked up from germline, CDR1 is GTSNPN and CDR2 is SVGIG (reference sequence). The CDR3 totals 12 residues. The chain's CDR3 is CALRTDLYGYTF. The CDR3 DNA is TGTGCCTTAAGGACAGACCTCTATGGCTACACCTTC.

This sequence joins TRBV6-1 and TRBJ1-2; D is perhaps TRBD1 (6 bases). Deletions cut 1 base from V and 0 bases from J, with 9 bases between. The CDR3 sequence is 15 residues long. Looked up from germline, CDR1 is MNHNS and CDR2 is SASEGT. In nucleotides, the CDR3 is TGTGCCAGCAGTGAAGGGACAGTCGCTAACTATGGCTACACCTTC. This sequence encodes CASSEGTVANYGYTF.

The sample holds a few counts of this clone. This sequence joins TRBV12-5 and TRBJ1-1; D remains unclear. Germline loops: CDR1 LGHNT, CDR2 FRNRAP. This CDR3 has 12 amino acids. Trimming shortened V by 1 base and J by 7 bases, and 7 bases separated the two germline ends. The CDR3 bases are TGTGCTAGTGGTTTGGGCAGGAATGAAGCTTTCTTT. Translation: CASGLGRNEAFF.

V and J are TRBV12-5 and TRBJ1-1; D is unresolved. Looked up from germline, CDR1 is LGHNT and CDR2 is FRNRAP. The CDR3 has 13 amino acids. V was pared by 4 bases and J by 5 bases, with 11 bases between. DNA for the CDR3: TGTGCTAGTGGTTCTCGGGATTTTACTGAAGCTTTCTTT. The encoded protein is CASGSRDFTEAFF.

A few counts support this clone. The CDR3 DNA is TGCGCCAGCAGCCCGCCGGGACAGGGGCGAGAAAAACTGTTTTTT. Translating it yields CASSPPGQGREKLFF. The V gene is TRBV4-1, the J gene TRBJ1-4, with 10 bases fitting TRBD1. The CDR3 extends over 15 amino acids. Germline CDR1 is MGHRA and CDR2 is YSYEKL. V lost 4 bases and J lost 8; bases outside the gene matches: 7.

The CDR3 loop is CASSERGHGSEKLFF. The CDR3 nucleotides read TGTGCCAGCAGTGAAAGGGGACATGGGAGTGAAAAACTGTTTTTT. The chain employs TRBV6-1 and TRBJ1-4; possibly TRBD1 for D (6 bases). CDR1 and CDR2 (germline): MNHNS, SASEGT. The V end lost 2 bases, the J end lost 7 bases, and 14 bases lay between the germline ends. CDR3 size: 15 residues.

CDR3 amino acids: CASSSPQGQGKDTQYF. CDR3 sequence (DNA): TGTGCCAGCAGTTCCCCCCAGGGGCAGGGTAAAGATACGCAGTATTTT. This chain connects TRBV6-5 to TRBJ2-3, with D tentatively TRBD1 (6 bases). The germline V and J ends were trimmed by 4 bases and 5 bases, with 19 bases remaining between them. The germline V gene has CDR1 MNHEY and CDR2 SVGAGI. The CDR3 sequence is 16 residues long.

The rearrangement joins TRBV7-3 to TRBJ1-2; 8 bases match TRBD1. This CDR3 region has 14 residues. The germline V gene has CDR1 SGHTA and CDR2 FQGTGA. V gave up 3 bases and J gave up 4 bases; unmatched junction bases: 4. This chain's CDR3 is CASSFGTGPYGYTF. CDR3 DNA: TGTGCCAGCAGCTTCGGGACAGGCCCCTATGGCTACACCTTC.

The CDR3 is CASSQDHWGYTF. CDR3 bases: TGCGCCAGCAGCCAAGATCACTGGGGCTACACCTTC. V usage is TRBV4-3 and J usage is TRBJ1-2, with unresolved D. V lost 0 bases to trimming and J lost 8 bases, with 7 bases between them. The CDR3 consists of 12 residues. Germline CDR1 LGHNA, CDR2 YSLEER.

The chain is built from TRBV18 and TRBJ2-5, with 10 bases fitting TRBD1. Germline assignment: CDR1 KGHSH and CDR2 LQKENI. CDR3 length: 16 residues. V lost 1 base and J lost 4; bases outside the gene matches: 6. The CDR3 coding sequence is TGTGCCAGCTCACCACTCGGGACAGGGGCCGGAGAGACCCAGTACTTC. It translates to CASSPLGTGAGETQYF.

The chain employs TRBV29-1 and TRBJ2-3; 7 bases agree with TRBD2. Germline CDR1 and CDR2: SQVTM and ANQGSEA. J was trimmed by 2 bases and V by 4 bases; bases with no gene match: 6. The CDR3 has 14 residues. The CDR3 here is CSVGGGGPTDTQYF. The CDR3 coding sequence is TGCAGCGTTGGGGGGGGAGGACCCACAGATACGCAGTATTTT.

This clone has only a few counts. The chain recombines TRBV4-2 with TRBJ2-2; D is perhaps TRBD1 (6 bases). This CDR3 is 17 amino acids long. Germline V gene sequence: CDR1 LGHNA, CDR2 YNFKEQ. The germline V and J ends were trimmed by 2 bases and 1 base, with 14 bases remaining between them. The CDR3 here is CASSQMTGVGNTGELFF. The CDR3 DNA follows: TGTGCCAGCAGCCAAATGACAGGTGTGGGGAACACCGGGGAGCTGTTTTTT.